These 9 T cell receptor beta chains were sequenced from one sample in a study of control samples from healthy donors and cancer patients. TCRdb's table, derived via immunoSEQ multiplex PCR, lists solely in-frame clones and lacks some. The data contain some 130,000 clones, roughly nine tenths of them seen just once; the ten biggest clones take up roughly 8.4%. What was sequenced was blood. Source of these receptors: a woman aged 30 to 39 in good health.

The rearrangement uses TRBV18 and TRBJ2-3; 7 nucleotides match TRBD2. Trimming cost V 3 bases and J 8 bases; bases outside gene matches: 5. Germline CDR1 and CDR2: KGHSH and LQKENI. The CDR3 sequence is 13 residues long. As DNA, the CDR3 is TGTGCCAGCTCACCCGCAGCGGGGATTACGCAGTATTTT. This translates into CASSPAAGITQYF.

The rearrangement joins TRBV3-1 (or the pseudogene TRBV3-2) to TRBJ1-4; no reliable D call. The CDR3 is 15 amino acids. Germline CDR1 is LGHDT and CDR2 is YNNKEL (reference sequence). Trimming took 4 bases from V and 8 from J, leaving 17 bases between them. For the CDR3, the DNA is TGTGCCAGCAGCCCCCCCGGGCCCGGCGGGGAAAAACTGTTTTTT. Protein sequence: CASSPPGPGGEKLFF.

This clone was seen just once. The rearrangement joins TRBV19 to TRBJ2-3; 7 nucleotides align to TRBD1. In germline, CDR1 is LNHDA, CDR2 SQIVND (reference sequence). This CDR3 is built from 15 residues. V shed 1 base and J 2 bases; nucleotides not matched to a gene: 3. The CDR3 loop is CASSIAGQFTDTQYF. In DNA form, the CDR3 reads TGTGCCAGTAGTATAGCGGGACAGTTCACAGATACGCAGTATTTT.

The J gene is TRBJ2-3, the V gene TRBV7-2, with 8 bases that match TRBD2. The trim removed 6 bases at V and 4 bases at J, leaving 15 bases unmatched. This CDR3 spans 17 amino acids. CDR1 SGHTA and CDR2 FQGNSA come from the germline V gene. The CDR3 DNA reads TGTGCCAGCAGTCCTTACCGGGAGGGCGGGAGGCCAGATACGCAGTATTTT. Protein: CASSPYREGGRPDTQYF.

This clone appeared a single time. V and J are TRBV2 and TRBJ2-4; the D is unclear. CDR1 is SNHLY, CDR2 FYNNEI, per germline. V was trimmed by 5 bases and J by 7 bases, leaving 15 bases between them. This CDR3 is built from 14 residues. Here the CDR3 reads CASSPPSVGNIQYF. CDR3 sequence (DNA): TGTGCCAGCAGTCCCCCCTCTGTGGGTAACATTCAGTACTTC.

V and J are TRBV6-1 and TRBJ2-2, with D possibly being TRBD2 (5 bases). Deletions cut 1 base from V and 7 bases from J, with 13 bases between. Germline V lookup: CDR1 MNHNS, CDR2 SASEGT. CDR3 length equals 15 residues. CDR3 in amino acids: CASSEGSGFGGELFF. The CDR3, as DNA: TGTGCCAGCAGTGAAGGTTCGGGGTTCGGCGGGGAGCTGTTTTTT.

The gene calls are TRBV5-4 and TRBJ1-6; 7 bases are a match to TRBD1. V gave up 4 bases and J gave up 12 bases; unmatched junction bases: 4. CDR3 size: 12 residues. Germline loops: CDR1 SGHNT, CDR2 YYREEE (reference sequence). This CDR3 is CASSDTGVPLHF. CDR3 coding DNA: TGTGCCAGCAGCGACACAGGGGTACCCCTCCACTTT.

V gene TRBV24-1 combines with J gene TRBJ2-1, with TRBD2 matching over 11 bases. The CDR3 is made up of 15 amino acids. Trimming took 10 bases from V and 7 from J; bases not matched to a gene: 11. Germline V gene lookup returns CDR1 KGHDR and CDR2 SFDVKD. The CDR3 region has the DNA TGTGCCACAGGGCACCTTAGCGGGAGGGTTAATGAGCAGTTCTTC. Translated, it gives CATGHLSGRVNEQFF.

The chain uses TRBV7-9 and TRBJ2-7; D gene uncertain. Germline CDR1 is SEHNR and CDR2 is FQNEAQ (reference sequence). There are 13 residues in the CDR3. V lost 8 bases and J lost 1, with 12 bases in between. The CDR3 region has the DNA TGTGCCAGCGCCATATTCCTGTCCTACGAGCAGTACTTC. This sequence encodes CASAIFLSYEQYF.